Presented here are 10 T cell receptor beta chains from one specimen sequenced in a study of tumor and adjacent non-tumor tissue in lung cancer. No cell sorting was done before RNA was extracted from the tissue. Distant lung tissue was collected more than 3 cm away from the tumor edge. Three rounds of nested PCR, following a modified ARM-PCR protocol, produced the TCRbeta library. TCRdb redid the calling of the multiplex PCR reads with MiXCR, one entry per CDR3 protein. In the table there are 60,000 or so distinct CDR3 sequences, more than 55% of which are singletons. Sequenced input: distant non-tumor lung tissue. Source of these receptors: a man in his 70s with non-small cell lung cancer.

The table lists this clonotype with many counts. The chain joins TRBV4-1 to TRBJ1-2; maybe TRBD1 (5 bases). Germline assignment: CDR1 MGHRA and CDR2 YSYEKL. The CDR3 contains 14 residues. Between the trimmed V and J ends, which lost 3 bases and 2 bases, there was a span of 10 bases. For the CDR3, the DNA is TGCGCCAGCAGCCAGACCGGGACCAACTATGGCTACACCTTC. It translates to CASSQTGTNYGYTF.

This clonotype has ten or more counts. The chain carries TRBV29-1 and TRBJ1-4; D call uncertain. This CDR3 spans 13 amino acids. Germline loops: CDR1 SQVTM, CDR2 ANQGSEA. Between the trimmed V and J ends, which lost 1 base and 5 bases, there was a span of 8 bases. Here the CDR3 reads CSVEVQRNEKLFF. CDR3 coding DNA: TGCAGCGTTGAAGTCCAGCGGAATGAAAAACTGTTTTTT.

Regarding this clonotype: A much larger clone is a single base away; this may be a read error. The gene calls are TRBV4-1 and TRBJ2-2; the D gene could be TRBD1 or TRBD2 (5 bases each). Germline-derived CDR1 and CDR2 are MGHRA and YSYEKL. The CDR3 spans 17 residues. Trimming stripped 3 bases from V and 4 bases from J, with 18 bases between. The CDR3 is CASSQIQPGPRTGELFF. DNA of the CDR3: TGCGCCAGCAGCCAGATACAGCCGGGACCCCGCACCGGGGAGCTGTTTTTT.

Comment on this clonotype: The CDR3 carries no conserved terminal phenylalanine or tryptophan, so it likely arises from a read error. V gene TRBV28 combines with J gene TRBJ2-3; D is undetermined. In germline, CDR1 is MDHEN, CDR2 SYDVKM. The CDR3 runs 14 residues. This CDR3 is CASSFVAGTDTQYI. CDR3 nucleotides: TGCGCCAGCAGTTTTGTAGCAGGCACAGATACGCAGTATATT.

Note on this clonotype: The germline gene is not matched at one end of the junction; a read error may be the cause. The chain employs TRBV6-5 and TRBJ2-1, with 8 bases lining up with TRBD2. Germline CDR1 is MNHEY and CDR2 is SVGAGI. The CDR3 length is 14 residues. CDR3 sequence reads: CSSSDGTSGGEQFF. For the CDR3, the DNA is TGTTCCAGCAGTGATGGAACTAGCGGAGGTGAGCAGTTCTTC.

On this clonotype: No conserved phenylalanine or tryptophan is present at the end of the CDR3, so a read error is the likely explanation. This chain joins TRBV12-3 or TRBV12-4 and TRBJ1-1; D is possibly TRBD1 (5 bases). The CDR3 sequence is 14 residues long. V was pared by 7 bases and J by 6 bases, with 18 bases between. The CDR3 region has the DNA TGTGCCAGCAAATTCCGGCAGGGTAACGCTGAAGCTTTCATT. Residues: CASKFRQGNAEAFI.

The gene calls are TRBV4-1 and TRBJ2-5, with 15 bases identical to TRBD2. In germline, CDR1 is MGHRA, CDR2 YSYEKL. With V trimmed by 6 bases and J by 1 base, 12 bases remained unmatched. This CDR3 is built from 19 residues. The CDR3 DNA reads TGCGCCAGCAGTTCCCCAGGACTAGCGGGGGGGCCGATCCAAGAGACCCAGTACTTC. Amino acids: CASSSPGLAGGPIQETQYF.

This clonotype was detected only a few times. An end of the junction does not agree with germline; a read error may underlie this. This chain links TRBV11-3 with TRBJ2-3; D gene uncertain. CDR1 SGHNT and CDR2 YENEEA come from the germline V gene. The CDR3 sequence is 14 residues long. CDR3 in amino acids: CASGLEWAPDTQYF. Written as DNA, the CDR3 is TGTGCCAGCGGCTTAGAGTGGGCCCCAGATACGCAGTATTTT.

About this clonotype: Sequence at one end of the junction differs from germline and may be a read error. CDR3 nucleotide sequence: TGCGCCAACAGCTTGGGCCCAGGGGCAGATACGCAGTATTTT. Protein product: CANSLGPGADTQYF. The gene calls are TRBV5-1 and TRBJ2-3; D is possibly TRBD1 (6 bases). The V gene's germline CDR1 is SGHRS and CDR2 YFSETQ. There are 14 residues in the CDR3.

This clonotype appeared a few times. The chain has TRBV6-1 and TRBJ2-1, with 9 bases aligning to TRBD2. CDR1 and CDR2 from the germline V gene are MNHNS and SASEGT. The ends lost 5 bases at V and 8 bases at J; junction bases unmatched: 13. This CDR3 comprises 16 residues. The CDR3 sequence: CASSNPGLARRHEQFF. The CDR3 DNA follows: TGTGCCAGCAGTAACCCTGGACTAGCGCGGAGGCATGAGCAGTTCTTC.